This TCR beta chain was sequenced during a study of T cells after somatic rescue of genetic block (dated by TCRdb to the early 2020s). Concerning the study at large: The study assessed how robust, over the long term, a T-cell system was when the system had developed through somatic rescue of a genetic block in T-cell development.

In regard to this clone: The antigen it recognizes is unknown. The input lacks base qualities; no much larger clone sits a single base away.

Library prep was done by the immunoSEQ multiplex PCR assay. This immuneACCESS table, as held by TCRdb, lists in-frame sequences with V and J called but not all clones. Of the missing ones, under half trace to an unresolved V gene in checked studies; the others have no known cause. The sample data list roughly 7,000 clones, and 70% to 90% of these were observed just once. The ten largest clonotypes hold 20% to 30% of the sample. This TCR derives from a boy aged 5 to 17. The sample was peripheral blood mononuclear cells (PBMCs).

The CDR3 loop reads CASSVKQGASYEQYF. At the DNA level, the sequence is TGTGCCAGCAGTGTAAAACAGGGGGCGAGCTACGAGCAGTACTTC. The chain is made from TRBV6-1 and TRBJ2-7, and TRBD1 matches 9 of the central bases. The germline V gene gives CDR1 as MNHNS and CDR2 as SASEGT. The cysteine opens and the phenylalanine closes a CDR3 of 15 amino acids. Here the CDR3 DNA is all that survives: 45 bases in frame from base 1. At the junction V is shortened by 4 bases and J by 3 bases; bases outside the gene matches: 7.